The clone carrying this T cell receptor (beta chain) came up many times. As yet, its antigen is unknown. The V end lost 5 bases, the J end lost 5 bases, and 12 bases lay between the germline ends. In germline, CDR1 is LGHNA, CDR2 YSLEER. CDR3 length equals 13 residues. The data were obtained in a study of T-cell reconstitution after alpha-beta-depleted transplantation in children. Points from the study as a whole: Reported findings indicate that, about two months after transplant, alpha-beta T cells came from several hundred expanded clones, which were derived from non-depleted graft cells. Certain patients had high TCRbeta diversity at day 60, and it came from recipient T cells and thymic progenitors that survived. Newly produced T cells mostly provided counts and TCRbeta diversity after one year, as hyperexpanded clones declined.

Preparation of the TCRbeta library was carried out with unique molecular identifiers. TCRdb independently ran MiXCR on the PCR reads; one entry per CDR3 protein. The sample contains roughly 30,000 distinct CDR3 sequences, 5% to 7.5% of which appear only once. The chain recombines TRBV4-3 with TRBJ2-5; possibly TRBD1 for D (6 bases). The clonotype was recovered from a child less than two years old who had a stem cell transplant for acute myeloid leukemia, so the T cells may come from the graft donor. The material sequenced was peripheral blood, taken 60 days after TCRalphabeta/CD19-depleted stem cell transplant. The CDR3 DNA follows: TGCGCCAGCAGCAAGGGACAATGGGAGACCCAGTACTTC. Its translation is CASSKGQWETQYF.